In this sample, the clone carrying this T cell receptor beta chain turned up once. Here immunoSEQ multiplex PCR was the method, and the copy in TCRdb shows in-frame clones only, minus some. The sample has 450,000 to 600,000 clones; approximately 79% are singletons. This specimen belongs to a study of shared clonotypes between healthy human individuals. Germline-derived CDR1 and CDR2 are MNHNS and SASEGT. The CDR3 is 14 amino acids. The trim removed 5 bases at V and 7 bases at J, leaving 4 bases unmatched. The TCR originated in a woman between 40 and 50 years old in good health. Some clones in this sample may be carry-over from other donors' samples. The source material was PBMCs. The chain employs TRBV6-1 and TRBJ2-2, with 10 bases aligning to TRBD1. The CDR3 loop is CASSTGTGVGELFF. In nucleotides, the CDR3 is TGTGCCAGCAGTACCGGGACAGGGGTCGGGGAGCTGTTTTTT.